This T cell receptor (beta chain) was observed in a study of OX40 agonist ivuxolimab in advanced cancers. This CDR3 spans 17 amino acids. Trimming took off 3 bases at V and 1 base at J, with 19 bases between the two ends. Sequencing was performed with immunoSEQ multiplex PCR; in TCRdb, only in-frame clones are kept and a portion is missing. The data contain some 80,000 clones, nearly 95% of them seen just once; the ten biggest clones take up roughly 22%. This TCR came from an adult with an advanced solid tumor such as melanoma, head and neck, liver or kidney cancer. The sequencing used CD4+ or CD8+ T cells sorted from blood, collected in a trial of the OX40 agonist ivuxolimab. J is TRBJ1-2 and V is TRBV5-7; D not certain. TRBV5-7 is an ORF, and what it does is uncertain. In DNA form, the CDR3 reads TGTGCCAGCAGCTGGGGTCCGAGGCGGGGATTTAACTATGGCTACACCTTC. Encoded protein: CASSWGPRRGFNYGYTF.